The next 2 T cell receptor beta chains were all read from a single sample in a study of T-cell memory formation after mild COVID-19. TCRdb ran MiXCR on the 5' RACE reads and lists one entry per CDR3 protein. The sample records 65,000 to 90,000 distinct CDR3 sequences, about 13% being singletons. Source material: PBMCs or a T cell subset sorted from them (not recorded which). The origin of the receptors is a man aged 18 to 29 who had mild COVID-19 (a few samples of this study predate the infection). Cell type and time point are not known.

V is TRBV9 and J is TRBJ1-1; 8 bases align to TRBD1. Losses at the gene ends were 4 bases for V and 4 bases for J; bases not matched to a gene: 6. The CDR3 totals 14 residues. Germline assignment: CDR1 SGDLS and CDR2 YYNGEE. CDR3 region: CASSRQGRSTEAFF. The CDR3, as DNA: TGTGCCAGCAGCAGACAGGGGAGGAGCACTGAAGCTTTCTTT.

This clonotype was detected a few times. CDR3 sequence: CASSPTGGRATGELFF. The CDR3, as DNA: TGTGCCAGCAGCCCCACTGGGGGGCGCGCCACCGGGGAGCTGTTTTTT. The chain combines TRBV7-9 with TRBJ2-2; D could derive from TRBD1 or TRBD2 (6 bases each). CDR3 length: 16 residues. Trimming left V 5 bases short and J 4 bases short, with 17 bases between. The V gene's germline CDR1 is SEHNR and CDR2 FQNEAQ (reference sequence).